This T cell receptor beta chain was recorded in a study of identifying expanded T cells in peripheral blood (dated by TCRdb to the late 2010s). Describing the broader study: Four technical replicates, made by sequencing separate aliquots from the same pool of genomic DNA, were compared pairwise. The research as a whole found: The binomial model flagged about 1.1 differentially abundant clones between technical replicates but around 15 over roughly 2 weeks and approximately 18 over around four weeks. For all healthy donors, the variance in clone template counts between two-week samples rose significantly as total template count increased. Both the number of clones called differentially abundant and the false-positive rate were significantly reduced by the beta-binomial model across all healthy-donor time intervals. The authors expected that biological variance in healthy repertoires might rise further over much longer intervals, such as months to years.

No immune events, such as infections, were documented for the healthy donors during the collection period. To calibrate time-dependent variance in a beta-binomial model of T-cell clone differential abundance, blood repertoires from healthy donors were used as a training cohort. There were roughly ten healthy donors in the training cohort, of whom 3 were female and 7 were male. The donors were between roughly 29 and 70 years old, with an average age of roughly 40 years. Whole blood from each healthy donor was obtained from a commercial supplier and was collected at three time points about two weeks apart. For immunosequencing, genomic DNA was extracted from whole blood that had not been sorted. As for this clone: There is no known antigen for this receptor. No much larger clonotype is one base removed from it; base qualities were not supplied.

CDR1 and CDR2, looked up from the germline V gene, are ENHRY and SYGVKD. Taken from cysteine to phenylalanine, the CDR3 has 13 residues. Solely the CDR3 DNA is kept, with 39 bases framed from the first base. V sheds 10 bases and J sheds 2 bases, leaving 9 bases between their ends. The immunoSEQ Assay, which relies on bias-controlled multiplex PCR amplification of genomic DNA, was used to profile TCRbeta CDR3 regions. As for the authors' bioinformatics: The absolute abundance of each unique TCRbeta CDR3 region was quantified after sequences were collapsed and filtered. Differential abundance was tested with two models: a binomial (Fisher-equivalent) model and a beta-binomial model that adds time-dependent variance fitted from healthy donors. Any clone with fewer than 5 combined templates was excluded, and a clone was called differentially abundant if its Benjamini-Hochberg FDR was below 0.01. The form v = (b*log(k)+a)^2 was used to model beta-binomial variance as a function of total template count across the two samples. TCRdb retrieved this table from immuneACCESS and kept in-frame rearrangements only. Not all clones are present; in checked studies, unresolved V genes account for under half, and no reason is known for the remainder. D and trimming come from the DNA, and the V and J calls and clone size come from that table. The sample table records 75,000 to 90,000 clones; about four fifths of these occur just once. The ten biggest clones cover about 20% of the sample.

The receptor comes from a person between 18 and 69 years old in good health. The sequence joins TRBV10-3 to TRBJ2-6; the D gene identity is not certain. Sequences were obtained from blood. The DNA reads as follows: TGTGCCACCGAAGGGACTGGGGCCAACGTCCTGACTTTC. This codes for CATEGTGANVLTF.